Below, 22 T cell receptor beta chains from the same sample are listed, as sequenced in a study of human versus mouse CDR3 diversity and MHC coevolution. TCRdb's table, derived via immunoSEQ multiplex PCR, lists solely in-frame clones and lacks some. The sample has about 73,000 clones, roughly 90% seen once. Sequencing was carried out using naive CD4+ T cells from blood. Documented subset: CD45RO-negative CD62L-positive naive CD4 T cells. These receptor sequences come from a person between 25 and 69 years old in good health.

The rearrangement uses TRBV5-4 and TRBJ2-3; TRBD2 is a possible D gene (7 bases). CDR3 size: 15 residues. Germline assignment: CDR1 SGHNT and CDR2 YYREEE (reference sequence). Trimming pared 0 bases from V and 5 bases from J, leaving 13 bases between. In nucleotides, the CDR3 is TGTGCCAGCAGCTTGGTGGGGGCTAGCGGAGATACGCAGTATTTT. As protein: CASSLVGASGDTQYF.

This rearrangement joins TRBV5-1 to TRBJ2-7, with 13 bases that match TRBD2. CDR1 SGHRS and CDR2 YFSETQ come from the germline V gene. V shed 0 bases, J shed 0 bases, and the junction held 3 bases outside the gene matches. CDR3 length: 17 residues. Here the CDR3 DNA reads TGCGCCAGCAGCTTGGATAGACTAGCGGGAGGCTCCTACGAGCAGTACTTC. Its translation is CASSLDRLAGGSYEQYF. The variable domain in full, with the rest retrieved from reference TRBV5-1 and TRBJ2-7, is KAGVTQTPRYLIKTRGQQVTLSCSPISGHRSVSWYQQTPGQGLQFLFEYFSETQRNKGNFPGRFSGRQFSNSRSEMNVSTLELGDSALYLCASSLDRLAGGSYEQYFGPGTRLTVT.

The chain uses TRBV5-1 and TRBJ2-5; 10 bases are a match to TRBD1. TRBJ2-7 matches the DNA end more closely, so the J call is doubtful. This CDR3 region has 14 residues. Per the germline V gene, CDR1 is SGHRS and CDR2 is YFSETQ. The CDR3 reads CASSSGTGAYEQYF. CDR3 in DNA: TGCGCCAGCAGCTCCGGGACAGGGGCCTACGAGCAGTACTTC.

The rearrangement uses TRBV4-1 and TRBJ1-6, with D tentatively TRBD1 (6 bases). This CDR3 comprises 16 residues. V lost 2 bases to trimming and J lost 6 bases, with 14 bases between them. Germline CDR1 reads MGHRA; CDR2 reads YSYEKL. The CDR3 protein is CASSQILRGSNSPLHF. The CDR3 bases are TGCGCCAGCAGCCAAATTCTAAGGGGGTCTAATTCACCCCTCCACTTT.

The rearrangement joins TRBV6-5 to TRBJ2-5, with 12 bases lining up with TRBD2. The DNA end lines up better with TRBJ2-7; the J call may be wrong. CDR1 and CDR2 (germline): MNHEY, SVGAGI. The CDR3 extends over 15 amino acids. The CDR3 nucleotides read TGTGCCAGTAGGACTAGCGGGGTACCCTCCTACGAGCAGTACTTC. It specifies CASRTSGVPSYEQYF.

The CDR3 DNA sequence: TGTGCCAGCTCACCACCGGAGGAGACCCAGTACTTC. It codes for CASSPPEETQYF. The chain carries TRBV18 and TRBJ2-5; no clear D gene. Germline-derived CDR1 and CDR2 are KGHSH and LQKENI. The CDR3 covers 12 residues. V was pared by 0 bases and J by 5 bases, with 4 bases between.

This chain links TRBV5-1 with TRBJ2-7; no clear D. Trimming removed 7 bases from V and 6 bases from J, with 17 bases in between. CDR1 is SGHRS, CDR2 YFSETQ, per germline. The CDR3 sequence is 13 residues long. The CDR3 DNA reads as TGCGCCAGCTCCCCACAAGCTAGTGTCGAGCAGTACTTC. Its protein is CASSPQASVEQYF. Full variable domain (rest looked up from reference TRBV5-1 and TRBJ2-7): KAGVTQTPRYLIKTRGQQVTLSCSPISGHRSVSWYQQTPGQGLQFLFEYFSETQRNKGNFPGRFSGRQFSNSRSEMNVSTLELGDSALYLCASSPQASVEQYFGPGTRLTVT.

This clone came up a few times. J is TRBJ1-1 and V is TRBV21-1; the table's D call of TRBD1 was not tested on the DNA. TRBV21-1 is described as a pseudogene. The CDR3 length is 13 residues. The CDR3 region is CAREDRMNTEAFF. The CDR3, as DNA: TGTGCCAGAGAGGACAGGATGAACACTGAAGCTTTCTTT.

The rearrangement uses TRBV19 and TRBJ2-2, with D unclear. CDR1 and CDR2 (germline): LNHDA, SQIVND (reference sequence). This CDR3 comprises 13 residues. Trimming took 3 bases from V and 7 from J, leaving 9 bases between them. The CDR3 is CASSINNYGELFF. In DNA, the CDR3 is TGTGCCAGTAGTATCAACAACTACGGGGAGCTGTTTTTT.

CDR3 bases: TGTGCCAGCAGCGCGCGCTGGGACAGCTATGGCTACACCTTC. Its translation is CASSARWDSYGYTF. This chain joins TRBV7-9 and TRBJ1-2, with 7 bases aligning to TRBD1. V dropped 5 bases and J dropped 4; count of bases not matched to a gene: 7. The germline gives CDR1 SEHNR, CDR2 FQNEAQ (reference sequence). The CDR3 runs 14 residues.

This chain uses TRBV16 with TRBJ1-2; D unresolved. The CDR3 consists of 17 residues. Germline V gene sequence: CDR1 KGHSY, CDR2 FQNENV. Trimming took off 1 base at V and 7 bases at J, with 22 bases between the two ends. The CDR3 here is CASSQFFGLTGERGYTF. The CDR3 DNA follows: TGTGCCAGCAGCCAATTCTTCGGGCTCACCGGGGAGCGTGGCTACACCTTC.

This clone was detected only a few times. The genes are TRBV4-1 and TRBJ1-4; TRBD1 might be the D (5 bases). CDR1 is MGHRA and CDR2 is YSYEKL in the germline V gene. The CDR3 length is 15 residues. V was cut by 1 base and J by 7 bases, with 13 bases left in between. DNA of the CDR3: TGCGCCAGCAGCCAAGTAGTGGGGCGCGGTGAAAAACTGTTTTTT. It yields the protein CASSQVVGRGEKLFF.

The V call is TRBV6-5, the J call TRBJ2-7; D remains ambiguous. CDR1 and CDR2 from the germline V gene are MNHEY and SVGAGI. This CDR3 is built from 14 residues. V was cut by 0 bases and J by 0 bases, with 6 bases left in between. As DNA, the CDR3 is TGTGCCAGCAGTTACTCTAGCAGCTCCTACGAGCAGTACTTC. Encoded protein: CASSYSSSSYEQYF.

V gene TRBV28 combines with J gene TRBJ1-4; 7 nucleotides line up with TRBD1. Trimming cost V 6 bases and J 9 bases; bases outside gene matches: 19. Germline V gene lookup returns CDR1 MDHEN and CDR2 SYDVKM. This CDR3 spans 17 amino acids. DNA for the CDR3: TGTGCCAGCAGCCCGTGGACAGGTCCCTCCGAAAGGCAAAAACTGTTTTTT. Its translation is CASSPWTGPSERQKLFF.

As concerns this clone: No conserved phenylalanine or tryptophan ends this CDR3, so it is likely a read error. Because the CDR3's place on the DNA is in doubt, the DNA is left out and the CDR3 is given as listed by TCRdb. The chain carries TRBV6-1 and TRBJ2-7; no check of the table's D call, TRBD1, against the DNA was made. Germline V gene sequence: CDR1 MNHNS, CDR2 SASEGT. Inclusive of both ends, the CDR3 amounts to 15 amino acids. This CDR3 is CASSERPGTPSNLLD.

V is TRBV27 and J is TRBJ2-2; 7 nucleotides line up with TRBD2. Losses at the gene ends were 11 bases for V and 3 bases for J; bases not matched to a gene: 15. Germline V gives CDR1 MNHEY, CDR2 SMNVEV (reference sequence). The CDR3 spans 16 residues. CDR3 residues: CADPGGDPADTGELFF. CDR3 sequence (DNA): TGTGCCGACCCTGGGGGGGATCCGGCGGACACCGGGGAGCTGTTTTTT.

This sequence joins TRBV27 and TRBJ1-2; 7 bases line up with TRBD1. CDR3 length: 16 amino acids. The germline CDR1 and CDR2 sequences are MNHEY and SMNVEV (reference sequence). Trimming cost V 6 bases and J 4 bases; bases outside gene matches: 14. The CDR3 DNA reads TGTGCCAGCAGCCCTGAGACAGGGTATAACGGCTATGGCTACACCTTC. It yields the protein CASSPETGYNGYGYTF.

V usage is TRBV11-2 and J usage is TRBJ2-2; 13 nucleotides align to TRBD2. The V gene end was trimmed by 5 bases and the J gene end by 3 bases; junction bases not matched to a gene: 6. From germline, CDR1 is SGHAT and CDR2 FQNNGV. CDR3 size: 17 residues. CDR3 in amino acids: CASSDPTSGRDTGELFF. Written as DNA, the CDR3 is TGTGCCAGCAGCGATCCTACTAGCGGGAGGGACACCGGGGAGCTGTTTTTT.

V is TRBV30 and J is TRBJ1-5, with TRBD1 matching 9 bases. Per germline, CDR1 GTSNPN and CDR2 SVGIG (reference sequence). The V and J ends lost 3 bases and 5 bases, in that order; junction bases with no gene match: 8. The CDR3 length is 15 residues. CDR3 loop: CAWSEGGTGHQPQHF. The CDR3 DNA sequence: TGTGCCTGGAGCGAAGGCGGGACAGGGCATCAGCCCCAGCATTTT.

V usage is TRBV5-1 and J usage is TRBJ2-3; TRBD1 matches at 7 bases. Germline V gene sequence: CDR1 SGHRS, CDR2 YFSETQ. Trimming removed 4 bases from V and 4 bases from J; junction bases left unmatched: 3. This CDR3 comprises 13 residues. The CDR3 reads CASSPGTADTQYF. In nucleotides, the CDR3 is TGCGCCAGCAGCCCAGGGACAGCAGATACGCAGTATTTT.

This clone was seen a single time. V and J are TRBV5-1 and TRBJ2-7, with 7 nucleotides matching TRBD1. After removal of 0 bases from V and 0 bases from J, the junction contained 0 bases not matched to a gene. Per germline, CDR1 SGHRS and CDR2 YFSETQ. CDR3 length: 14 residues. The CDR3 nucleotides are TGCGCCAGCAGCTTGGGGGACAGCTCCTACGAGCAGTACTTC. Translating gives CASSLGDSSYEQYF.

This sequence joins TRBV6-5 and TRBJ2-7; D gene uncertain. The CDR3 has 13 amino acids. Germline V CDR1 and CDR2: MNHEY, SVGAGI. Deletions cut 6 bases from V and 2 bases from J, with 11 bases between. CDR3: CASRPSPPYEQYF. In nucleotides, the CDR3 is TGTGCCAGCAGGCCGAGTCCTCCCTACGAGCAGTACTTC.